Below, 32 T cell receptor beta chains from the same sample are listed, as sequenced in a study of blood T cells in healthy people across ages. Then a second PCR, running roughly 7 to 12 cycles, was carried out with a sample-barcoded 5' primer and a J-beta primer mix. TCRdb called the 5' RACE reads again in MiXCR, with one record for every CDR3 protein. The table has 650,000 or so distinct CDR3 sequences, 45% to 60% seen once. Sequenced: blood. All receptors derive from a woman over 75 in good health.

The chain employs TRBV29-1 and TRBJ2-1; D unresolved. This CDR3 is 10 amino acids long. V was shortened by 8 bases and J by 9 bases, with 11 bases between the two germline ends. The V gene's germline CDR1 is SQVTM and CDR2 ANQGSEA. CDR3 protein: CSMQAGEQFF. The CDR3 DNA sequence: TGCAGCATGCAAGCTGGTGAGCAGTTCTTC.

About this clonotype itself: One base away lies a much larger clone, so this may be a sequencing read error. This chain joins TRBV6-6 and TRBJ2-5; weak D call: TRBD2 (6 bases). Germline CDR1 reads MNHNY; CDR2 reads SVGAGI (reference sequence). The CDR3 loop spans 14 amino acids. Trimming took off 5 bases at V and 1 base at J, with 11 bases between the two ends. The DNA of the CDR3 is TGTGCCAGCAGTGACTGGGAGGTCCAAGAGACCCAGTACTTC. It codes for CASSDWEVQETQYF.

This clonotype has only a few counts. J is TRBJ1-6 and V is TRBV7-2, with 9 bases identical to TRBD1. The germline CDR1 and CDR2 sequences are SGHTA and FQGNSA. J gave up 7 bases and V 2 bases, and 9 bases lay outside the gene matches. CDR3 length: 17 residues. CDR3 protein: CASSLRWWTGENSPLHF. CDR3 sequence (DNA): TGTGCCAGCAGCTTACGGTGGTGGACAGGGGAAAATTCACCCCTCCACTTT.

V is TRBV20-1 and J is TRBJ2-3; a possible D gene is TRBD2 (5 bases). This CDR3 is 11 amino acids long. Germline V lookup: CDR1 DFQATT, CDR2 SNEGSKA (reference sequence). V lost 0 bases and J lost 8, with 6 bases in between. The CDR3 reads CSARDRGTQYF. In DNA, the CDR3 is TGCAGTGCTAGAGATCGGGGTACGCAGTATTTT.

The chain couples TRBV4-2 to TRBJ1-1; no clear D gene. Trimming took 2 bases from V and 1 from J, leaving 17 bases between them. Germline V gene lookup returns CDR1 LGHNA and CDR2 YNFKEQ. The CDR3 length is 17 residues. The CDR3 protein is CASSQSLLGVGNTEAFF. In nucleotides, the CDR3 is TGTGCCAGCAGCCAATCCTTGCTCGGGGTTGGGAACACTGAAGCTTTCTTT.

Turning to this clonotype: A read error may explain this, as a much larger clone is one base away. This rearrangement joins TRBV5-1 to TRBJ1-2, with D uncertain. Germline V gene data show CDR1 as SGHRS and CDR2 as YFSETQ. Deletions cut 6 bases from V and 7 bases from J, with 16 bases between. The CDR3 is 13 amino acids. CDR3 loop: CASKTEDSLGYTF. The CDR3 bases are TGCGCCAGCAAAACAGAGGACTCCCTTGGCTACACCTTC.

This rearrangement joins TRBV20-1 to TRBJ2-1, with D possibly being TRBD1 (6 bases). Germline CDR1 is DFQATT and CDR2 is SNEGSKA (reference sequence). Trimming left V 3 bases short and J 7 bases short, with 19 bases between. The CDR3 has 15 amino acids. In DNA, the CDR3 is TGCAGTGCTAGCATGGGGGCGGGTAGTAGGAATGAGCAGTTCTTC. Translation gives CSASMGAGSRNEQFF.

The J gene is TRBJ2-4, the V gene TRBV12-3 or TRBV12-4; D remains ambiguous. The DNA end is more similar to TRBJ2-7, so the J call may be wrong. This CDR3 region has 15 residues. The CDR3 DNA sequence: TGTGCCAGCAGTTTAGCGTACGATCCTACCTACGAGCAGTACTTC. This sequence encodes CASSLAYDPTYEQYF.

In its sample, this clonotype was seen many times. The chain links TRBV5-1 to TRBJ2-3, with D possibly TRBD2 on 5 matching bases. V lost 1 base, J lost 3 bases, and 12 bases lay in between. CDR1 is SGHRS and CDR2 is YFSETQ in the germline V gene. This CDR3 has 15 amino acids. CDR3 residues: CASSLLGGSTDTQYF. The CDR3 DNA sequence: TGCGCCAGCAGCTTGCTGGGTGGGAGTACAGATACGCAGTATTTT.

The chain links TRBV7-2 to TRBJ2-1; 15 bases agree with TRBD2. The CDR3 has 16 residues. The germline V gene encodes CDR1 SGHTA and CDR2 FQGNSA. Losses at the gene ends were 4 bases for V and 10 bases for J; bases not matched to a gene: 8. This CDR3 is CASSSRTSGGAWEQFF. For the CDR3, the DNA is TGTGCCAGCAGCTCCCGGACTAGCGGGGGGGCTTGGGAGCAGTTCTTC.

The chain is built from TRBV4-3 and TRBJ2-3; 15 nucleotides align to TRBD2. Germline lookup yields CDR1 LGHNA and CDR2 YSLEER. This CDR3 is built from 17 residues. V was clipped by 0 bases and J by 4 bases; unmatched bases: 2. The CDR3 spells CASSQDRTSGGADTQYF. The CDR3 nucleotides are TGCGCCAGCAGCCAAGATAGGACTAGCGGGGGGGCAGATACGCAGTATTTT.

This clonotype was detected a few times. This chain links TRBV3-1 with TRBJ1-4, with D possibly being TRBD1 (5 bases). CDR1 and CDR2 (germline): LGHDT, YNNKEL (reference sequence). V lost 1 base and J 7 bases, leaving 16 bases between the germline ends. The CDR3 contains 16 residues. The CDR3 is CASSQGPRGAVEKLFF. In DNA form, the CDR3 reads TGTGCCAGCAGCCAAGGGCCCAGAGGGGCGGTTGAAAAACTGTTTTTT.

The rearrangement joins TRBV12-3 or TRBV12-4 to TRBJ1-4, with 9 bases lining up with TRBD1. V gave up 6 bases and J gave up 4 bases; unmatched junction bases: 3. The CDR3 spans 14 residues. The CDR3 DNA sequence: TGTGCCAGCAGGGAGACAGGGGGTAATGAAAAACTGTTTTTT. The encoded protein is CASRETGGNEKLFF.

In this sample, this clonotype turned up many times. The chain employs TRBV2 and TRBJ2-1; D uncertain. Germline CDR1 is SNHLY and CDR2 is FYNNEI. V lost 1 base and J 4 bases, leaving 11 bases between the germline ends. This CDR3 region has 15 residues. Here the CDR3 DNA reads TGTGCCAGCAGTGAAGATTGGCCCTCATACAATGAGCAGTTCTTC. Translating gives CASSEDWPSYNEQFF.

This clonotype was detected many times. This chain links TRBV7-9 with TRBJ1-6; the D gene is possibly TRBD1 (5 bases). Germline V CDR1 and CDR2: SEHNR, FQNEAQ (reference sequence). CDR3 length equals 14 residues. V gave up 2 bases and J gave up 7 bases, with 9 bases separating them. CDR3 residues: CASSLRDGNSPLHF. The CDR3 DNA reads as TGTGCCAGCAGCTTAAGGGACGGCAATTCACCCCTCCACTTT.

There are a few counts of this clonotype. This chain joins TRBV5-6 and TRBJ2-1; D is tentatively TRBD1 or TRBD2 (5 bases each). Germline CDR1 is SGHDT and CDR2 is YYEEEE. The CDR3 extends over 15 amino acids. Trimming shortened V by 6 bases and J by 6 bases, and 19 bases separated the two germline ends. This chain's CDR3 is CASTFSRVGVNEQFF. The CDR3 DNA is TGTGCCAGCACCTTCTCGAGGGTGGGGGTCAATGAGCAGTTCTTC.

The J gene is TRBJ1-1, the V gene TRBV20-1; 8 bases are shared with TRBD1. CDR1 DFQATT and CDR2 SNEGSKA come from the germline V gene (reference sequence). The junction had 6 bases not matched to a gene; V was cut back by 6 bases and J by 6 bases. This CDR3 spans 12 amino acids. As DNA, the CDR3 is TGCAGTGCCGGACAGGGCGGGGCTGAAGCTTTCTTT. It is translated as CSAGQGGAEAFF.

The chain is built from TRBV27 and TRBJ2-1; tentative D call: TRBD2 (5 bases). Germline CDR1 and CDR2: MNHEY and SMNVEV (reference sequence). The ends were cut back, 6 bases at V and 5 bases at J, with 23 bases in the middle. The CDR3 totals 17 residues. CDR3 bases: TGTGCCAGCAGCCCGAGACCGGGGTTCCCCAATGACAATGAGCAGTTCTTC. Its translation is CASSPRPGFPNDNEQFF.

This clonotype was seen a few times. The chain employs TRBV27 and TRBJ2-1; no firm D call. V lost 6 bases and J 5 bases, leaving 14 bases between the germline ends. The CDR3 covers 14 residues. Germline lookup yields CDR1 MNHEY and CDR2 SMNVEV (reference sequence). CDR3 coding DNA: TGTGCCAGCAGCCCACTCGGCCGTAACAATGAGCAGTTCTTC. Its translation: CASSPLGRNNEQFF.

The J gene is TRBJ2-2, the V gene TRBV12-3 or TRBV12-4; 7 positions match TRBD1. Trimming cost V 4 bases and J 4 bases; bases outside gene matches: 9. This CDR3 region has 16 residues. The CDR3 bases are TGTGCCAGCAGTTACAGGGGACGTCTTGGCACCGGGGAGCTGTTTTTT. This gives the protein CASSYRGRLGTGELFF.

Ten or more counts support this clonotype. The chain joins TRBV4-2 to TRBJ2-3; D call uncertain. The CDR3 totals 14 residues. Germline V gene lookup returns CDR1 LGHNA and CDR2 YNFKEQ. V shed 0 bases and J shed 2 bases, with 6 bases lying between them. The CDR3 protein is CASSQEQNTDTQYF. CDR3 coding DNA: TGTGCCAGCAGCCAAGAACAAAACACAGATACGCAGTATTTT.

The V gene is TRBV6-5, the J gene TRBJ2-3, with D unresolved. The length of the CDR3 is 14 residues. Germline CDR1 reads MNHEY; CDR2 reads SVGAGI. V lost 8 bases and J lost 3, with 15 bases in between. In DNA form, the CDR3 reads TGTGCCAGCCGGCGCTTGATTCTAACAGATACGCAGTATTTT. It yields the protein CASRRLILTDTQYF.

The J gene is TRBJ1-1, the V gene TRBV29-1; D may be TRBD1 (6 bases). Per the germline V gene, CDR1 is SQVTM and CDR2 is ANQGSEA. This CDR3 has 10 residues. V gave up 8 bases and J gave up 7 bases, with 11 bases separating them. The CDR3 DNA sequence: TGCAGCACCCGGACAGTTGAAGCTTTCTTT. Its protein is CSTRTVEAFF.

In regard to this clonotype: One base away lies a much larger clone, so this may be a sequencing read error. The chain is built from TRBV10-3 and TRBJ1-4; possible D gene TRBD1, 6 bases. The CDR3 length is 15 residues. The V gene's germline CDR1 is ENHRY and CDR2 SYGVKD. V lost 8 bases, J lost 4 bases, and 17 bases lay in between. CDR3 bases: TGTGCCATCTCCCCGGACAGTGCCAATAATGAAAAACTGTTTTTT. Amino acids: CAISPDSANNEKLFF.

This clonotype came up a few times. The chain uses TRBV28 and TRBJ1-2; TRBD1 agrees at 9 bases. Unmatched junction bases numbered 5, after V lost 5 bases and J lost 7 bases. The CDR3 sequence is 13 residues long. CDR1 and CDR2 from the germline V gene are MDHEN and SYDVKM. The CDR3 DNA reads TGTGCCAGCAGTGTGGGACAGGGTCCTGGCTACACCTTC. Residues: CASSVGQGPGYTF.

V gene TRBV7-2 combines with J gene TRBJ2-3; 14 bases line up with TRBD2. CDR3 length: 16 residues. The germline gives CDR1 SGHTA, CDR2 FQGNSA. V trimming: 5 bases; J trimming: 2 bases; junction bases outside the gene matches: 3. Here the CDR3 DNA reads TGTGCCAGCAGCGGACTAGCGGGGGGTTCCACAGATACGCAGTATTTT. Amino acid sequence: CASSGLAGGSTDTQYF. Based on the CDR3 plus reference TRBV7-2 and TRBJ2-3, the full variable domain is GAGVSQSPSNKVTEKGKDVELRCDPISGHTALYWYRQSLGQGLEFLIYFQGNSAPDKSGLPSDRFSAERTGGSVSTLTIQRTQQEDSAVYLCASSGLAGGSTDTQYFGPGTRLTVL.

This clonotype has a handful of counts. The chain couples TRBV2 to TRBJ1-6, with D perhaps TRBD1 (5 bases). V lost 1 base, J lost 10 bases, and 8 bases lay in between. This CDR3 contains 13 residues. Germline V lookup: CDR1 SNHLY, CDR2 FYNNEI. This chain's CDR3 is CASSEEGQSPLHF. CDR3 nucleotide sequence: TGTGCCAGCAGTGAAGAGGGGCAATCACCCCTCCACTTT. The full variable domain, with the rest looked up from reference TRBV2 and TRBJ1-6, is EPEVTQTPSHQVTQMGQEVILRCVPISNHLYFYWYRQILGQKVEFLVSFYNNEISEKSEIFDDQFSVERPDGSNFTLKIRSTKLEDSAMYFCASSEEGQSPLHFGNGTRLTVT.

The V call is TRBV15, the J call TRBJ2-3; the D gene is possibly TRBD1 (5 bases). The V end lost 8 bases, the J end lost 0 bases, and 15 bases lay between the germline ends. This CDR3 has 15 amino acids. The germline V gene has CDR1 LNHNV and CDR2 YYDKDF (reference sequence). The CDR3 sequence: CATGAEASSTDTQYF. DNA of the CDR3: TGTGCCACCGGGGCCGAAGCCTCTAGCACAGATACGCAGTATTTT.

The chain recombines TRBV20-1 with TRBJ2-1; 8 bases match TRBD2. This CDR3 has 12 residues. The junction had 7 bases not matched to a gene; V was cut back by 3 bases and J by 12 bases. Looked up from germline, CDR1 is DFQATT and CDR2 is SNEGSKA (reference sequence). The chain's CDR3 is CSARTAGVGQFF. CDR3 coding DNA: TGCAGTGCTAGGACAGCGGGAGTGGGGCAGTTCTTC.

This clonotype was observed a handful of times. The genes are TRBV20-1 and TRBJ1-4; TRBD1 might be the D (5 bases). Germline CDR1 is DFQATT and CDR2 is SNEGSKA (reference sequence). The CDR3 contains 13 residues. Trimming left V 0 bases short and J 3 bases short, with 5 bases between. The CDR3: CSAREGPNEKLFF. The CDR3 bases are TGCAGTGCTAGAGAGGGGCCTAATGAAAAACTGTTTTTT.

With respect to this clonotype: A much more abundant neighbour one base away suggests this may be a read error. The chain employs TRBV27 and TRBJ2-1; either TRBD1 or TRBD2 may supply D (5 bases each). Germline V gives CDR1 MNHEY, CDR2 SMNVEV (reference sequence). This CDR3 is 15 amino acids long. In nucleotides, the CDR3 is TGTGCCAGCGGTTTAGGGTCTAGATGGGGGAATGAGCAGTTCTTC. Encoded protein: CASGLGSRWGNEQFF.

CDR3 in amino acids: CASSFRRQGDTEAFF. The CDR3 region has the DNA TGTGCCAGCAGTTTCAGGCGGCAGGGCGACACTGAAGCTTTCTTT. This chain uses TRBV12-3 or TRBV12-4 with TRBJ1-1; possibly TRBD1 for D (5 bases). The CDR3 has 15 amino acids. V was trimmed by 3 bases and J by 3 bases, leaving 14 bases between them.